This entry describes one TCR beta chain. These data originate in a study of blood T cells in healthy people across ages. Germline V gene sequence: CDR1 SEHNR, CDR2 FQNEAQ (reference sequence). The junction had 11 bases not matched to a gene; V was cut back by 7 bases and J by 1 base. The CDR3 is 16 residues long. For the second PCR, which ran for roughly 7 to 11 cycles, a sample-barcoded 5' primer and a J-beta primer mix were used. The authors tagged each cDNA molecule using a template-switch adaptor with 12 random nucleotides. TCRdb independently ran MiXCR on the 5' RACE reads; one entry per CDR3 protein. The sample has about 1,500,000 distinct CDR3 sequences; over 25% are singletons.

This receptor was obtained from a woman in her twenties or thirties in good health. The chain uses TRBV7-9 and TRBJ2-3, with 7 bases that match TRBD2. Source material: blood. CDR3 sequence: CASIQKREGRTDTQYF. CDR3 nucleotide sequence: TGTGCCAGCATCCAGAAGCGGGAAGGTCGCACAGATACGCAGTATTTT. Using reference TRBV7-9 and TRBJ2-3 for the parts outside the CDR3, the full variable domain is DTGVSQNPRHKITKRGQNVTFRCDPISEHNRLYWYRQTLGQGPEFLTYFQNEAQLEKSRLLSDRFSAERPKGSFSTLEIQRTEQGDSAMYLCASIQKREGRTDTQYFGPGTRLTVL.